Below are 6 T cell receptor beta chains sequenced from a single sample in a study of human T cells and chemical hapten exposure. Specified time point: pre-sensitization, week 0. Described treatment: therapeutic diphenylcyclopropenone sensitization with weekly scalp DPC. Total RNA was isolated from whole blood that had not been fractionated. TCRdb called the RACE reads again in MiXCR, with one record for every CDR3 protein. Of approximately 50,000 distinct CDR3 sequences in the sample, 9.6% were seen once. This sample comprised whole blood, obtained in connection with sensitization to the hapten diphenylcyclopropenone (DPC). The receptors originated from a woman in her twenties or thirties with alopecia areata. Some clones in this sample may be carry-over from other donors' samples.

DNA for the CDR3: TGTGCCAGCAGCCTGCCGGGGAACACTGAAGCTTTCTTT. Its protein is CASSLPGNTEAFF. The gene calls are TRBV3-1 and TRBJ1-1; D unclear. The V and J ends lost 4 bases and 1 base respectively, with 7 bases between them. Germline values: CDR1 LGHDT, CDR2 YNNKEL (reference sequence). The CDR3 loop spans 13 amino acids.

This clonotype was recorded many times. V gene TRBV7-9 combines with J gene TRBJ2-7; D gene ambiguous. The CDR3 is made up of 13 amino acids. V was clipped by 1 base and J by 2 bases, with 6 bases between them. Germline V lookup: CDR1 SEHNR, CDR2 FQNEAQ (reference sequence). In nucleotides, the CDR3 is TGTGCCAGCAGCTTAGGCCAGCCCTACGAGCAGTACTTC. This gives the protein CASSLGQPYEQYF.

This clonotype was seen at least ten times. CDR3 amino acids: CASSQQSMSYGYTF. The CDR3 bases are TGTGCCAGCAGCCAACAGTCTATGAGCTATGGCTACACCTTC. V usage is TRBV12-3 or TRBV12-4 and J usage is TRBJ1-2; D gene unclear. This CDR3 contains 14 residues. V lost 6 bases and J 4 bases, leaving 15 bases between the germline ends.

The chain joins TRBV3-1 to TRBJ1-5; D unresolved. Looked up from germline, CDR1 is LGHDT and CDR2 is YNNKEL (reference sequence). V lost 2 bases to trimming and J lost 6 bases, with 8 bases between them. The CDR3 contains 13 residues. CDR3 residues: CASSQKGTQPQHF. CDR3 nucleotide sequence: TGTGCCAGCAGCCAAAAGGGTACTCAGCCCCAGCATTTT.

This chain joins TRBV2 and TRBJ1-2, with D perhaps matching TRBD1 (6 bases). This CDR3 comprises 14 residues. Germline V CDR1 and CDR2: SNHLY, FYNNEI. Trimming left V 5 bases short and J 0 bases short, with 10 bases between. This chain's CDR3 is CASSWGGPNYGYTF. The CDR3 bases are TGTGCCAGCAGTTGGGGGGGGCCTAACTATGGCTACACCTTC.

This clonotype was recorded a few times. The chain joins TRBV5-1 to TRBJ2-7, with D possibly TRBD1 on 6 matching bases. Germline lookup yields CDR1 SGHRS and CDR2 YFSETQ. The CDR3 contains 16 residues. Trimming cost V 5 bases and J 4 bases, with 22 bases left between them. This CDR3 is CASRRSRTESGYEQYF. The DNA of the CDR3 is TGCGCCAGCAGGAGGTCGAGGACAGAGAGTGGGTACGAGCAGTACTTC.